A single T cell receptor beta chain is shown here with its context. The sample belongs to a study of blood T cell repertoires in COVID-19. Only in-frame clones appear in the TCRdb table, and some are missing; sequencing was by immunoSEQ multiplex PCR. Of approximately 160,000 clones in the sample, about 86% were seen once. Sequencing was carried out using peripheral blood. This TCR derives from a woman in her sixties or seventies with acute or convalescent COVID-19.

CDR3: CASSVTTGGNTEAFF. In nucleotides, the CDR3 is TGTGCCAGCAGCGTAACGACAGGGGGGAACACTGAAGCTTTCTTT. This chain uses TRBV9 with TRBJ1-1; 9 bases align to TRBD1. Germline assignment: CDR1 SGDLS and CDR2 YYNGEE. Losses at the gene ends were 1 base for V and 1 base for J; bases not matched to a gene: 2. This CDR3 spans 15 amino acids.